The 20 T cell receptor beta chains below were found in one sample sequenced in a study of response to subunit inactivated influenza vaccine. Via MiXCR, TCRdb re-called the RT-PCR reads, giving one row per CDR3 protein. Of about 650,000 distinct CDR3 sequences detected, 15% to 17% appear once; the ten largest clones hold 11%. The sample was PBMCs from blood, taken approximately 12 days after vaccination. These receptors were obtained from a man in his fifties who received an inactivated influenza vaccine.

The table lists this clonotype with many counts. This chain connects TRBV6-2 or TRBV6-3 to TRBJ2-5; 8 positions agree with TRBD2. The germline V gene has CDR1 MNHEY and CDR2 SVGEGT. V lost 5 bases to trimming and J lost 4 bases; unmatched junction nucleotides: 3. The CDR3 sequence is 13 residues long. The CDR3 nucleotides are TGTGCCAGCAGTAGGGGACTAGGAGAGACCCAGTACTTC. As protein: CASSRGLGETQYF.

This clonotype occurred a few times. The chain uses TRBV7-2 and TRBJ1-1; tentative D call: TRBD1 (6 bases). Looked up from germline, CDR1 is SGHTA and CDR2 is FQGNSA. The CDR3 runs 13 residues. V gave up 3 bases and J gave up 8 bases, with 13 bases separating them. The CDR3 is CASSFPGASEAFF. The DNA of the CDR3 is TGTGCCAGCAGCTTTCCGGGGGCTTCCGAAGCTTTCTTT.

This clonotype appeared many times. The junction departs from germline at one end; a sequencing error may be responsible. The rearrangement links TRBV11-2 to TRBJ2-5; D is unclear. Looked up from germline, CDR1 is SGHAT and CDR2 is FQNNGV. CDR3 size: 13 residues. The CDR3 DNA sequence: TGCGCCAGCAGCTTGGGGTTTGGGGAGACCCAGTACTTC. It is translated as CASSLGFGETQYF.

This clonotype was observed at least ten times. The V call is TRBV20-1, the J call TRBJ1-4, with D hard to call. The CDR3 length is 11 residues. Trimming removed 3 bases at V and 8 bases at J, with 7 bases between. The germline CDR1 and CDR2 sequences are DFQATT and SNEGSKA (reference sequence). Here the CDR3 reads CSARFDEKLFF. CDR3 DNA sequence: TGCAGTGCTAGGTTCGACGAAAAACTGTTTTTT.

This clonotype was counted a few times. The chain has TRBV2 and TRBJ2-1; 9 bases are a match to TRBD1. V was pared by 8 bases and J by 7 bases, with 6 bases of the junction left unmatched. CDR1 and CDR2 (germline): SNHLY, FYNNEI. The CDR3 is 13 amino acids. In DNA form, the CDR3 reads TGTGCCAGCGGGACGGACAGGGGTAATGAGCAGTTCTTC. Its translation: CASGTDRGNEQFF. Filled out from reference TRBV2 and TRBJ2-1, the complete variable domain reads EPEVTQTPSHQVTQMGQEVILRCVPISNHLYFYWYRQILGQKVEFLVSFYNNEISEKSEIFDDQFSVERPDGSNFTLKIRSTKLEDSAMYFCASGTDRGNEQFFGPGTRLTVL.

The rearrangement joins TRBV7-2 to TRBJ2-3, with TRBD2 matching 7 bases. Trimming at V came to 5 bases and at J to 2 bases, leaving 4 bases not matched to a gene. This CDR3 is built from 14 residues. The germline gives CDR1 SGHTA, CDR2 FQGNSA. CDR3 nucleotide sequence: TGTGCCAGCAGCCTGAGCGGGAACACAGATACGCAGTATTTT. This translates into CASSLSGNTDTQYF. Full variable domain (rest looked up from reference TRBV7-2 and TRBJ2-3): GAGVSQSPSNKVTEKGKDVELRCDPISGHTALYWYRQSLGQGLEFLIYFQGNSAPDKSGLPSDRFSAERTGGSVSTLTIQRTQQEDSAVYLCASSLSGNTDTQYFGPGTRLTVL.

The rearrangement uses TRBV6-5 and TRBJ2-2, with 10 bases fitting TRBD2. The germline V gene has CDR1 MNHEY and CDR2 SVGAGI. The length of the CDR3 is 16 residues. V lost 2 bases to trimming and J lost 6 bases; unmatched junction nucleotides: 6. The CDR3 reads CASSYLRTSGAGELFF. The CDR3 DNA reads as TGTGCCAGCAGTTACCTCCGGACTAGCGGAGCCGGGGAGCTGTTTTTT.

At least ten counts were recorded for this clonotype. This chain connects TRBV5-5 to TRBJ2-6, with D possibly TRBD1 on 5 matching bases. Germline V gene data show CDR1 as SGHKS and CDR2 as YYEKEE (reference sequence). V was pared by 5 bases and J by 1 base, with 16 bases between. This CDR3 has 17 amino acids. As DNA, the CDR3 is TGTGCCAGCAGTGGGGCCGTTCTTCTTTCTGGGGCCAACGTCCTGACTTTC. It codes for CASSGAVLLSGANVLTF.

This clonotype showed up just a few times. The chain employs TRBV2 and TRBJ2-3; D gene uncertain. The CDR3 loop spans 11 amino acids. The V and J ends lost 8 bases and 2 bases respectively, with 5 bases between them. CDR1 and CDR2 from the germline V gene are SNHLY and FYNNEI. CDR3 loop: CASLTTDTQYF. Here the CDR3 DNA reads TGTGCCAGCTTGACCACAGATACGCAGTATTTT.

Worth noting for this clonotype: The germline gene is not matched at one end of the junction; a read error may be the cause. The J gene is TRBJ2-1, the V gene TRBV6-5, with D unresolved. CDR1 is MNHEY, CDR2 SVGAGI, per germline. The CDR3 has 12 amino acids. The CDR3 loop is CASSYSHNEQFF. The CDR3 nucleotides are TGTGCCAGCAGTTACTCCCACAATGAGCAGTTCTTC.

The rearrangement joins TRBV6-1 to TRBJ1-1, with D hard to call. This CDR3 contains 12 residues. Per germline, CDR1 MNHNS and CDR2 SASEGT. Trimming took 8 bases from V and 7 from J, leaving 14 bases between them. CDR3 nucleotides: TGTGCCAGCGAAGGCCAGCCGTATGAAGCTTTCTTT. It codes for CASEGQPYEAFF.

This clonotype has just a few counts. The V gene is TRBV10-3, the J gene TRBJ2-3; D call uncertain. The CDR3 is 11 amino acids. Trimming shortened V by 2 bases and J by 9 bases, and 6 bases separated the two germline ends. Looked up from germline, CDR1 is ENHRY and CDR2 is SYGVKD. CDR3 residues: CAISEQNTQYF. The DNA of the CDR3 is TGTGCCATCAGTGAGCAGAACACGCAGTATTTT.

CDR3 protein: CASSFHLLGTEIKYTDTQYF. The CDR3, as DNA: TGTGCCAGCAGTTTCCACCTCCTCGGGACAGAAATTAAATACACAGATACGCAGTATTTT. The chain has TRBV28 and TRBJ2-3; 7 bases align to TRBD1. V lost 3 bases, J lost 2 bases, and 20 bases stayed unmatched. This CDR3 is 20 amino acids long. Germline lookup yields CDR1 MDHEN and CDR2 SYDVKM. Based on the CDR3 plus reference TRBV28 and TRBJ2-3, the full variable domain is DVKVTQSSRYLVKRTGEKVFLECVQDMDHENMFWYRQDPGLGLRLIYFSYDVKMKEKGDIPEGYSVSREKKERFSLILESASTNQTSMYLCASSFHLLGTEIKYTDTQYFGPGTRLTVL.

This chain links TRBV27 with TRBJ1-1; TRBD1 agrees at 8 bases. CDR1 and CDR2 (germline): MNHEY, SMNVEV (reference sequence). Trimming removed 2 bases from V and 0 bases from J; junction bases left unmatched: 2. This CDR3 is 15 amino acids long. The CDR3 protein is CASSLKDRVNTEAFF. The CDR3 DNA sequence: TGTGCCAGCAGTTTAAAGGACAGGGTGAACACTGAAGCTTTCTTT.

This clonotype has just a few counts. The chain carries TRBV4-2 and TRBJ2-3; D is unclear. This CDR3 contains 16 residues. Trimming cost V 0 bases and J 1 base, with 11 bases left between them. Germline lookup yields CDR1 LGHNA and CDR2 YNFKEQ. This CDR3 is CASSQDLPVGTDTQYF. CDR3 nucleotides: TGTGCCAGCAGCCAAGATCTCCCAGTAGGCACAGATACGCAGTATTTT.

The chain carries TRBV5-8 and TRBJ2-7; TRBD2 might be the D (6 bases). Germline CDR1 reads SGHTS; CDR2 reads YDEGEE. V lost 4 bases to trimming and J lost 6 bases, with 20 bases between them. This CDR3 has 15 amino acids. CDR3 protein: CASSPPTRRVLEQYF. Here the CDR3 DNA reads TGTGCCAGCAGCCCCCCAACGAGGAGGGTTCTCGAGCAGTACTTC.

The V gene is TRBV19, the J gene TRBJ2-3; 7 bases map to TRBD2. The CDR3 contains 14 residues. The ends lost 3 bases at V and 2 bases at J; junction bases unmatched: 2. From germline, CDR1 is LNHDA and CDR2 SQIVND (reference sequence). The DNA of the CDR3 is TGTGCCAGTAGTATCGGGACTAACACAGATACGCAGTATTTT. Translation: CASSIGTNTDTQYF.

This clonotype appeared a few times. This chain uses TRBV5-1 with TRBJ2-2; a possible D gene is TRBD1 (6 bases). The CDR3 runs to 14 residues. V was trimmed by 2 bases and J by 5 bases, leaving 10 bases between them. The germline V gene has CDR1 SGHRS and CDR2 YFSETQ. The CDR3 is CASSLPGETGELFF. In DNA, the CDR3 is TGCGCCAGCAGCTTACCAGGGGAAACCGGGGAGCTGTTTTTT.

This chain links TRBV5-1 with TRBJ1-2; D remains ambiguous. Per the germline V gene, CDR1 is SGHRS and CDR2 is YFSETQ. With 3 bases removed from V and 2 bases from J, the gap between germline ends came to 17 bases. This CDR3 is 16 amino acids long. CDR3 sequence: CASSYSPTDSNYGYTF. DNA of the CDR3: TGCGCCAGCAGCTACTCTCCGACGGACTCAAACTATGGCTACACCTTC.

The sample holds a few counts of this clonotype. The V call is TRBV18, the J call TRBJ1-3; TRBD1 matches 9 bases. J gave up 0 bases and V 4 bases, and 7 bases lay outside the gene matches. CDR3 length: 17 residues. Per germline, CDR1 KGHSH and CDR2 LQKENI. The CDR3 DNA follows: TGTGCCAGCTCACTCTTCGGGACAGGGAACTCTGGAAACACCATATATTTT. This codes for CASSLFGTGNSGNTIYF. Filled out from reference TRBV18 and TRBJ1-3, the complete variable domain reads NAGVMQNPRHLVRRRGQEARLRCSPMKGHSHVYWYRQLPEEGLKFMVYLQKENIIDESGMPKERFSAEFPKEGPSILRIQQVVRGDSAAYFCASSLFGTGNSGNTIYFGEGSWLTVV.